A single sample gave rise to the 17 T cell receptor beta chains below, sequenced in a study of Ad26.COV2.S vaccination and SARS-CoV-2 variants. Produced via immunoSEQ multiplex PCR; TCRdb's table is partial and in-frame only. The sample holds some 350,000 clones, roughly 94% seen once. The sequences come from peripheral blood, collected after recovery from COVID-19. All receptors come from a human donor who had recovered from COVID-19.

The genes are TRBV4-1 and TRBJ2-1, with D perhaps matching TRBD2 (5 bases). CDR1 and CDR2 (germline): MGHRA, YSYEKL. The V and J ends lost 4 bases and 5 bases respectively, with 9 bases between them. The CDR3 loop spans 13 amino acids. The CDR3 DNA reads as TGCGCCAGCAGCCCCTTGACTAACAATGAGCAGTTCTTC. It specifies CASSPLTNNEQFF.

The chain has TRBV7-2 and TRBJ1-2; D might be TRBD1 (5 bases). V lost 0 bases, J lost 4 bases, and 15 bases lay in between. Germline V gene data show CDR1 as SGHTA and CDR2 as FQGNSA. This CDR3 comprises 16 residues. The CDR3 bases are TGTGCCAGCAGCTTAGCGATAACAGGCCCCGGCTATGGCTACACCTTC. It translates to CASSLAITGPGYGYTF.

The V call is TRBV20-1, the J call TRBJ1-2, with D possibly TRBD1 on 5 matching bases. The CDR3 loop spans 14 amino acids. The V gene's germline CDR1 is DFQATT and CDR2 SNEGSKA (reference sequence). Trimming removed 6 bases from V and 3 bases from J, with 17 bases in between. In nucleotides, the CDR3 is TGCAGTGCCAGTAAGGGGAGTGAGGACTATGGCTACACCTTC. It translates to CSASKGSEDYGYTF.

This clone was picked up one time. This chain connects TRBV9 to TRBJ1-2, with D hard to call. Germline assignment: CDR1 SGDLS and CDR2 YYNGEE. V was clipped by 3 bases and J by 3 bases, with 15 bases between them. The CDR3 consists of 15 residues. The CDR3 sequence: CASSGGNAGHYGYTF. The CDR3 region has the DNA TGTGCCAGCAGCGGGGGTAACGCGGGTCACTATGGCTACACCTTC.

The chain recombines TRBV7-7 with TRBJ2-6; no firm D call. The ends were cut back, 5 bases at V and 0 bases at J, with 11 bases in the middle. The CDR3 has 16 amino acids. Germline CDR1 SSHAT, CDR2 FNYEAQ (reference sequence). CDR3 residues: CASSPSPGSGANVLTF. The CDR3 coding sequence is TGTGCCAGCAGCCCCTCCCCTGGCTCTGGGGCCAACGTCCTGACTTTC.

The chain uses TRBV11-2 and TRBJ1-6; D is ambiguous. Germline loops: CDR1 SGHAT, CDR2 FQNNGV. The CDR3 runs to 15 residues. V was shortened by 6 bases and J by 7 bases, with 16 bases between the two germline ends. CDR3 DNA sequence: TGTGCCAGCAGTTTCCAATCTCTCGGGAATTCACCCCTCCACTTT. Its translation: CASSFQSLGNSPLHF. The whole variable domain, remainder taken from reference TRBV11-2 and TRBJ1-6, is EAGVAQSPRYKIIEKRQSVAFWCNPISGHATLYWYQQILGQGPKLLIQFQNNGVVDDSQLPKDRFSAERLKGVDSTLKIQPAKLEDSAVYLCASSFQSLGNSPLHFGNGTRLTVT.

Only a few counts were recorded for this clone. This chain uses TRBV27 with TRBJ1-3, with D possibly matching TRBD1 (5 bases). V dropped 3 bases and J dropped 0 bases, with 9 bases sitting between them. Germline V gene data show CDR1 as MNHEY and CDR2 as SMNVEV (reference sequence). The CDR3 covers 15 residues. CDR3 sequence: CASSLTASSGNTIYF. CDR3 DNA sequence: TGTGCCAGCAGTTTGACAGCGAGCTCTGGAAACACCATATATTTT.

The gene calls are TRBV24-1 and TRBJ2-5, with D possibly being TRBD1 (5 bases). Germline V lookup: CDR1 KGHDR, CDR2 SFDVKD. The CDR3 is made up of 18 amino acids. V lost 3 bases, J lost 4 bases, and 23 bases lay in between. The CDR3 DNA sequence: TGTGCCACCAGTGATCCACACACAAACAGGTTTCCAAGAGAGACCCAGTACTTC. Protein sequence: CATSDPHTNRFPRETQYF.

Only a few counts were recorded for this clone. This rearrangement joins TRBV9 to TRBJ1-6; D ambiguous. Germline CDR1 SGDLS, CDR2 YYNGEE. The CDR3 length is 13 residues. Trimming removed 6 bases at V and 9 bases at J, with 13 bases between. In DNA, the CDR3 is TGTGCCAGCACCAAGCACGAGGGTTCACCCCTCCACTTT. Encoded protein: CASTKHEGSPLHF.

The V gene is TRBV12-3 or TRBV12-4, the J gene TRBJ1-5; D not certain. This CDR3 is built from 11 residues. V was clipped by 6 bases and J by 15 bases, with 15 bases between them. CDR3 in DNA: TGTGCCAGCAGCCTCTCGGGGAGGGCGCATTTT. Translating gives CASSLSGRAHF.

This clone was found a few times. CDR3 protein: CSGGPRDGGYTF. CDR3 in DNA: TGCAGCGGGGGGCCCAGGGACGGAGGCTACACCTTC. This sequence joins TRBV29-1 and TRBJ1-2; maybe TRBD1 (6 bases). The V gene's germline CDR1 is SQVTM and CDR2 ANQGSEA. Between the trimmed V and J ends, which lost 7 bases and 8 bases, there was a span of 17 bases. The CDR3 is made up of 12 amino acids.

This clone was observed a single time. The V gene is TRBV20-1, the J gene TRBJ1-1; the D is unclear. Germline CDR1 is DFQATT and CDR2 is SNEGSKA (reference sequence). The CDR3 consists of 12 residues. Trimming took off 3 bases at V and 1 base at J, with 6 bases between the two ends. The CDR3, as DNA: TGCAGTGCTAGTGGGAGGAACACTGAAGCTTTCTTT. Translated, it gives CSASGRNTEAFF.

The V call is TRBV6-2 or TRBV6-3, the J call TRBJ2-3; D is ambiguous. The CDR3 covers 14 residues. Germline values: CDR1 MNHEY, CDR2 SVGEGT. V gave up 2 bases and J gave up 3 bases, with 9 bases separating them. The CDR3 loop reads CASSYPLATDTQYF. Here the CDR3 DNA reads TGTGCCAGCAGTTACCCCCTCGCAACAGATACGCAGTATTTT.

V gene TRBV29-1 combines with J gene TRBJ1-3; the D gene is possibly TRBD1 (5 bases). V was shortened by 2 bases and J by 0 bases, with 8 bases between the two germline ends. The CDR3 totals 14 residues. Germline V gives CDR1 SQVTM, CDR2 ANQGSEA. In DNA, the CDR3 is TGCAGCGTTGAAATCGGGGGCTCTGGAAACACCATATATTTT. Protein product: CSVEIGGSGNTIYF.

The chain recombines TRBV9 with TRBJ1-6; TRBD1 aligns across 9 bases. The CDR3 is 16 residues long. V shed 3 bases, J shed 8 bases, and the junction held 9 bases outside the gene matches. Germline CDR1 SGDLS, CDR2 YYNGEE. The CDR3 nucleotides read TGTGCCAGCAGCGCGGACGCCGGGACAGGGTATTCACCCCTCCACTTT. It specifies CASSADAGTGYSPLHF.

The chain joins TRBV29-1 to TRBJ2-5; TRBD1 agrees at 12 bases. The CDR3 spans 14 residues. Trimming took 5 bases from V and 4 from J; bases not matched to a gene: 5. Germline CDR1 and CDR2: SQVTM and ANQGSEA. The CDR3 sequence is CSVYSGQGAETQYF. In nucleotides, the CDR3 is TGCAGCGTTTACTCGGGACAGGGGGCAGAGACCCAGTACTTC. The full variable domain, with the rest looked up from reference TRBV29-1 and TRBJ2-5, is SAVISQKPSRDICQRGTSLTIQCQVDSQVTMMFWYRQQPGQSLTLIATANQGSEATYESGFVIDKFPISRPNLTFSTLTVSNMSPEDSSIYLCSVYSGQGAETQYFGPGTRLLVL.

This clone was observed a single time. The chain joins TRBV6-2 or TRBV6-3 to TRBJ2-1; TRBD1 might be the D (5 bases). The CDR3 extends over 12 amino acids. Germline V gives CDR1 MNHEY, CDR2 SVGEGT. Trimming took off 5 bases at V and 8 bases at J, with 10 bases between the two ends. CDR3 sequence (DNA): TGTGCCAGCAGTAATACCAGGGATGAGCAGTTCTTC. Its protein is CASSNTRDEQFF.